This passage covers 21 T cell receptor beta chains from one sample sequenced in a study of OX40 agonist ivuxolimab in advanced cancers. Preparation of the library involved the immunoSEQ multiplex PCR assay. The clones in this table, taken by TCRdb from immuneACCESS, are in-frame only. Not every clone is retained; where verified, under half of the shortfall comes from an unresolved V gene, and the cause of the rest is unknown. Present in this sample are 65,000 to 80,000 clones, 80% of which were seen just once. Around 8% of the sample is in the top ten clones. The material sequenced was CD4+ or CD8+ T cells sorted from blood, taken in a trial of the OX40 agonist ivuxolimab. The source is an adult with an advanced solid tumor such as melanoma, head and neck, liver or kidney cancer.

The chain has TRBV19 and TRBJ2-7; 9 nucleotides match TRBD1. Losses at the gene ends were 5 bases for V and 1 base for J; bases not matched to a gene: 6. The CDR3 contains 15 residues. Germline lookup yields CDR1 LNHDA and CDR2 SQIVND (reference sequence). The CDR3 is CASSVSGTGSYEQYF. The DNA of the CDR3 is TGTGCCAGTAGTGTTTCCGGGACAGGGTCCTACGAGCAGTACTTC.

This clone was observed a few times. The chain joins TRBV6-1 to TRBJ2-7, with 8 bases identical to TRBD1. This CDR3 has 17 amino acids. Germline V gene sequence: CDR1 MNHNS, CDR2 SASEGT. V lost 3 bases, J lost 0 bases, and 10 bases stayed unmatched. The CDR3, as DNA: TGTGCCAGCAGTGAGTATACCGGGACAGGAGCCTCCTACGAGCAGTACGTC. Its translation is CASSEYTGTGASYEQYV.

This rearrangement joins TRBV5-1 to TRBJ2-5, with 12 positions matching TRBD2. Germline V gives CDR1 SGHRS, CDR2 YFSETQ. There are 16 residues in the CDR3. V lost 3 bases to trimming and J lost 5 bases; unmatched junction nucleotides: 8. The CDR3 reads CASSYGLAGSRETQYF. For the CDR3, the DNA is TGCGCCAGCAGCTATGGACTAGCGGGGTCCCGTGAGACCCAGTACTTC.

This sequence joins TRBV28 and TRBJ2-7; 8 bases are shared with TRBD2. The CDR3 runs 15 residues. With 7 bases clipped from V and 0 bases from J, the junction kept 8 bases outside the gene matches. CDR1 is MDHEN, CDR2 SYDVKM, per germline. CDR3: CASTPRGGTSYEQYF. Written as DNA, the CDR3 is TGTGCCAGCACCCCCCGGGGGGGGACCTCCTACGAGCAGTACTTC. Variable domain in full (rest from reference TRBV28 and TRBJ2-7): DVKVTQSSRYLVKRTGEKVFLECVQDMDHENMFWYRQDPGLGLRLIYFSYDVKMKEKGDIPEGYSVSREKKERFSLILESASTNQTSMYLCASTPRGGTSYEQYFGPGTRLTVT.

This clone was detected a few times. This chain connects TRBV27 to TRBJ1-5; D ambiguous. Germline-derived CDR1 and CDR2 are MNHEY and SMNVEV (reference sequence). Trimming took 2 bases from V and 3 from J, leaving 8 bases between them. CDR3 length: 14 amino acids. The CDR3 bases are TGTGCCAGCAGTTTAAGTGGGGTCAATCAGCCCCAGCATTTT. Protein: CASSLSGVNQPQHF.

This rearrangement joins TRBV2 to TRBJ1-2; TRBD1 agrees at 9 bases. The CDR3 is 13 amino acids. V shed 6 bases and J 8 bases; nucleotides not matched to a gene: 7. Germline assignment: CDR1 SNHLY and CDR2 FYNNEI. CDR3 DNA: TGTGCCAGCAGCGGGACAGGGTACGTAGGCTACACCTTC. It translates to CASSGTGYVGYTF.

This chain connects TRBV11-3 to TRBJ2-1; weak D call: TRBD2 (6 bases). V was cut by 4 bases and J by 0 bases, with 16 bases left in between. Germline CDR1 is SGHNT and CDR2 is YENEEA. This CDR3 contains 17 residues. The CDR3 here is CASSSGTFSSSYNEQFF. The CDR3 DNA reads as TGTGCCAGCAGCTCCGGGACTTTCTCTTCCTCCTACAATGAGCAGTTCTTC.

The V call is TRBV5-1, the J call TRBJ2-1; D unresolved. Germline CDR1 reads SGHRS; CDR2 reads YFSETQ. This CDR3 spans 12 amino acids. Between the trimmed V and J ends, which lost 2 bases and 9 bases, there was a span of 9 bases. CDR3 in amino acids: CASSLNMGEQFF. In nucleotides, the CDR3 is TGCGCCAGCAGCTTAAATATGGGTGAGCAGTTCTTC.

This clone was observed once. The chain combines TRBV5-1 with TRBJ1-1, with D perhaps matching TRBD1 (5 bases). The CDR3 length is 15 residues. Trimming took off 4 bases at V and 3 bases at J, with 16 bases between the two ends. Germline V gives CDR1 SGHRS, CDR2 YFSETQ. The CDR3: CASSGSGGGDTEAFF. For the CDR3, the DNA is TGCGCCAGCAGCGGCTCGGGGGGTGGGGACACTGAAGCTTTCTTT. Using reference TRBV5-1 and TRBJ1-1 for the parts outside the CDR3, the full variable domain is KAGVTQTPRYLIKTRGQQVTLSCSPISGHRSVSWYQQTPGQGLQFLFEYFSETQRNKGNFPGRFSGRQFSNSRSEMNVSTLELGDSALYLCASSGSGGGDTEAFFGQGTRLTVV.

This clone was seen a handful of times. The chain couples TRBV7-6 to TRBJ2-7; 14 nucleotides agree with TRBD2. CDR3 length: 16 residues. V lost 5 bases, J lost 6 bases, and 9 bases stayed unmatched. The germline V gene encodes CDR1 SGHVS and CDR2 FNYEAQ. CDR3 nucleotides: TGTGCCAGCAGCCTGACTAGCGGGGGGGCCAGTGGCGAGCAGTACGTC. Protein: CASSLTSGGASGEQYV.

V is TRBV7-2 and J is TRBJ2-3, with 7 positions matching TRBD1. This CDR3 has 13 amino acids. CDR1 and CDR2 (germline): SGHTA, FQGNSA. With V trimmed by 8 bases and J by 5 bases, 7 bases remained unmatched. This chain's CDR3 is CASCKGAIDTQYF. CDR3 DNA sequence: TGTGCCAGCTGTAAGGGGGCGATAGATACGCAGTATTTT.

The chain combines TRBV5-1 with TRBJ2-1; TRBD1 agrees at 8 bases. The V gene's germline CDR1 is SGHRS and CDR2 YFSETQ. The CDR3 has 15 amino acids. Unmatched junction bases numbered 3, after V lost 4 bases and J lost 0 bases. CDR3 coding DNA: TGCGCCAGCAGCGCAACAGGGGGCTCCTACAATGAGCAGTTCTTC. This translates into CASSATGGSYNEQFF.

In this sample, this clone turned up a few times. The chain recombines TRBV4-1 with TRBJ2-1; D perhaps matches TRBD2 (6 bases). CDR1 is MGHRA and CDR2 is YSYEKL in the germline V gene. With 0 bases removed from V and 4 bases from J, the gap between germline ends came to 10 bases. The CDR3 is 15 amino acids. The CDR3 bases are TGCGCCAGCAGCCAAGAGGCGGGGCGATACAATGAGCAGTTCTTC. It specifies CASSQEAGRYNEQFF.

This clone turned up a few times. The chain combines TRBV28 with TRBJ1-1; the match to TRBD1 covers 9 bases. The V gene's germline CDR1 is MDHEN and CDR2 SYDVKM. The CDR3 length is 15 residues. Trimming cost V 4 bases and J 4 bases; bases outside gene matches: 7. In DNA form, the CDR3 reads TGTGCCAGCAGTTACCGGGGACAGGGAGGCACTGAAGCTTTCTTT. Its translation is CASSYRGQGGTEAFF. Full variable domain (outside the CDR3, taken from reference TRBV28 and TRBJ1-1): DVKVTQSSRYLVKRTGEKVFLECVQDMDHENMFWYRQDPGLGLRLIYFSYDVKMKEKGDIPEGYSVSREKKERFSLILESASTNQTSMYLCASSYRGQGGTEAFFGQGTRLTVV.

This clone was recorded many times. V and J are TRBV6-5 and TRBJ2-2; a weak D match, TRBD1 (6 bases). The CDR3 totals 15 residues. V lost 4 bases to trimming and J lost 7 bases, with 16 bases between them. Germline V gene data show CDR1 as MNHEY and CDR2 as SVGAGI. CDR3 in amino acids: CASSSTYREFGELFF. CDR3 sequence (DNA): TGTGCCAGCAGTTCAACGTACAGGGAGTTCGGGGAGCTGTTTTTT.

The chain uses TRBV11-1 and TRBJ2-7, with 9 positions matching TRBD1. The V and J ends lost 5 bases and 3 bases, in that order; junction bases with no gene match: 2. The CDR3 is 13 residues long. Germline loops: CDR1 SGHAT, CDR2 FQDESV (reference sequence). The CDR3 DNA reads TGTGCCAGCAGCGGGACAGGGAGCTACGAGCAGTACTTC. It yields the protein CASSGTGSYEQYF.

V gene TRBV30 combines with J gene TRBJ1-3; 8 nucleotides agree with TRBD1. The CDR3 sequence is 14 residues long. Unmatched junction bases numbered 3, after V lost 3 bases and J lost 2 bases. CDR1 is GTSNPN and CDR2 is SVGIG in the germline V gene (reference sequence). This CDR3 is CAWRDRGTGNTIYF. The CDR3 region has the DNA TGTGCCTGGAGAGACAGGGGTACTGGAAACACCATATATTTT.

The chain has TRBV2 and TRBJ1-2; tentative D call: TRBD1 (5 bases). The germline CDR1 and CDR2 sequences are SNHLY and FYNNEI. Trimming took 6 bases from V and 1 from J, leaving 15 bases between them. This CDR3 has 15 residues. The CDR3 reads CASSPGQGLNYGYTF. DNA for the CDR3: TGTGCCAGCAGCCCAGGGCAGGGACTTAACTATGGCTACACCTTC.

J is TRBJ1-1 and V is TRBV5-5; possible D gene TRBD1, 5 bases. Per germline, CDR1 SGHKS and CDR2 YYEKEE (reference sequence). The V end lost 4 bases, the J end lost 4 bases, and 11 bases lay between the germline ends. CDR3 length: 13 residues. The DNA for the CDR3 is TGTGCCAGCAGCCGCCTGGGGGGCACTGAAGCTTTCTTT. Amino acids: CASSRLGGTEAFF.

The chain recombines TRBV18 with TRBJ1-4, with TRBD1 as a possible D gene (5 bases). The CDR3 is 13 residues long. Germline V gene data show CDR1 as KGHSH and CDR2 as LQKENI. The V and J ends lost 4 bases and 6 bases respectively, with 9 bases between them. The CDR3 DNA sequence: TGTGCCAGCTCACACTTCAGGGATGAAAAACTGTTTTTT. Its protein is CASSHFRDEKLFF.

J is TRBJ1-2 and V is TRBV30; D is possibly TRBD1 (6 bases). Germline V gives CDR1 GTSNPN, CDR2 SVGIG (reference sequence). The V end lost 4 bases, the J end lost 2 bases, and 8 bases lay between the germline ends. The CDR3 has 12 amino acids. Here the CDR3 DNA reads TGTGCCTGGAAAACAGGGAACTATGGCTACACCTTC. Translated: CAWKTGNYGYTF.